Given below is one T cell receptor beta chain in context. Its antigen is undetermined. The data derive from a study of early T cells in non-severe SARS-CoV-2 infection. Study at large: The chains were unpaired, and the sequenced material was bulk RNA from unsorted whole blood. Findings and limits, study-wide: Matches to VDJdb favored anti-spike CD8 responses and missed private and CD4 specificities.

Individual cDNA molecules were tagged with unique molecular identifiers, the study reported. TCRdb ran MiXCR on the 5' RACE reads and lists one entry per CDR3 protein. The sample has 70,000 or so distinct CDR3 sequences, around 10% seen once; the top ten hold under 10%. CDR3 length equals 13 residues. V lost 6 bases to trimming and J lost 7 bases, with 13 bases between them. The germline CDR1 and CDR2 sequences are LNHDA and SQIVND (reference sequence). The chain has TRBV19 and TRBJ1-5; D not certain. The starting material was whole blood, obtained at baseline. This receptor was identified in an adult who was a healthcare worker with PCR-confirmed SARS-CoV-2 infection or an uninfected control (not recorded which). This CDR3 is CASSSPSWQPQHF. CDR3 nucleotide sequence: TGTGCCAGTAGCTCTCCCAGCTGGCAGCCCCAGCATTTT.